A single sample gave rise to the 28 T cell receptor beta chains below, sequenced in a study of tumour-infiltrating T cells in Burkitt lymphoma. Assay used: immunoSEQ multiplex PCR; TCRdb lists only in-frame clones, some missing. The sample yields more than 5,500 clones, 9.5% to 13% seen once. The source material was tumor tissue. The origin of the receptors is a human donor with diffuse large B-cell lymphoma.

CDR3 amino acids: CASGQGAYEQYF. In DNA, the CDR3 is TGTGCCAGCGGACAGGGCGCCTACGAGCAGTACTTC. V usage is TRBV2 and J usage is TRBJ2-7, with 8 bases fitting TRBD1. Germline CDR1 SNHLY, CDR2 FYNNEI. Trimming took 8 bases from V and 2 from J; bases not matched to a gene: 2. The CDR3 runs 12 residues.

The gene calls are TRBV7-2 and TRBJ2-7; D not resolved. From germline, CDR1 is SGHTA and CDR2 FQGNSA. The CDR3 has 11 amino acids. V dropped 5 bases and J dropped 10 bases, with 12 bases sitting between them. The CDR3 reads CASSPDWIQYF. Here the CDR3 DNA reads TGTGCCAGCAGCCCCGACTGGATTCAGTACTTC.

The rearrangement joins TRBV27 to TRBJ1-5, with D hard to call. The germline V gene has CDR1 MNHEY and CDR2 SMNVEV (reference sequence). The V end was cut by 2 bases, the J end by 3 bases, with 8 bases between. This CDR3 region has 14 residues. The CDR3 loop reads CASSLRKNNQPQHF. The CDR3 DNA sequence: TGTGCCAGCAGTTTAAGGAAAAACAATCAGCCCCAGCATTTT.

The gene calls are TRBV30 and TRBJ2-6; D is undetermined. Trimming removed 0 bases at V and 5 bases at J, with 11 bases between. Germline CDR1 GTSNPN, CDR2 SVGIG (reference sequence). This CDR3 is built from 15 residues. This chain's CDR3 is CAWSVPLLWANVLTF. The DNA of the CDR3 is TGTGCCTGGAGTGTACCCCTGCTCTGGGCCAACGTCCTGACTTTC.

There are a few counts of this clone. The chain couples TRBV4-2 to TRBJ1-1; D unresolved. Germline V gene lookup returns CDR1 LGHNA and CDR2 YNFKEQ. Trimming removed 0 bases at V and 5 bases at J, with 7 bases between. The CDR3 has 13 amino acids. CDR3 nucleotides: TGTGCCAGCAGCCAAGATTCCAAAACTGAAGCTTTCTTT. It specifies CASSQDSKTEAFF.

The genes are TRBV19 and TRBJ2-1; 8 nucleotides agree with TRBD1. The germline V gene encodes CDR1 LNHDA and CDR2 SQIVND (reference sequence). The CDR3 spans 16 residues. The J segment lost 2 bases and the V segment lost 5 bases, leaving 8 bases of the junction unmatched. CDR3: CASSPQGGSAYNEQFF. The CDR3 coding sequence is TGTGCCAGTAGTCCACAGGGGGGTTCCGCCTACAATGAGCAGTTCTTC.

CDR3 DNA sequence: TGTGCCAGCTCACCATCATCAGGGCGCTATGGCTACACCTTC. It specifies CASSPSSGRYGYTF. The chain employs TRBV18 and TRBJ1-2; tentatively, D is TRBD1 (5 bases). From germline, CDR1 is KGHSH and CDR2 LQKENI. CDR3 length: 14 residues. With 2 bases removed from V and 4 bases from J, the gap between germline ends came to 11 bases.

This clone was detected a few times. The rearrangement uses TRBV7-9 and TRBJ1-1; D uncertain. CDR1 is SEHNR, CDR2 FQNEAQ, per germline (reference sequence). Trimming removed 2 bases from V and 1 base from J, with 8 bases in between. This CDR3 is 14 amino acids long. Written as DNA, the CDR3 is TGTGCCAGCAGCTTATACAGCCCGAACACTGAAGCTTTCTTT. Translating gives CASSLYSPNTEAFF.

The J gene is TRBJ2-3, the V gene TRBV7-9; D is unresolved. The CDR3 has 16 residues. V dropped 4 bases and J dropped 2 bases, with 16 bases sitting between them. Germline loops: CDR1 SEHNR, CDR2 FQNEAQ (reference sequence). The CDR3 protein is CASSSPLSRLTDTQYF. The CDR3 region has the DNA TGTGCCAGCAGCTCCCCCCTATCCCGACTCACAGATACGCAGTATTTT. The complete variable domain, with remaining parts taken from reference TRBV7-9 and TRBJ2-3, reads DTGVSQNPRHKITKRGQNVTFRCDPISEHNRLYWYRQTLGQGPEFLTYFQNEAQLEKSRLLSDRFSAERPKGSFSTLEIQRTEQGDSAMYLCASSSPLSRLTDTQYFGPGTRLTVL.

This clone was recorded a few times. The CDR3 here is CSVEKGASTDTQYF. In DNA form, the CDR3 reads TGCAGCGTTGAAAAGGGGGCTAGCACAGATACGCAGTATTTT. The chain is built from TRBV29-1 and TRBJ2-3, with 7 nucleotides matching TRBD1. This CDR3 is 14 amino acids long. In germline, CDR1 is SQVTM, CDR2 ANQGSEA. The V and J ends lost 2 bases and 0 bases, in that order; junction bases with no gene match: 2.

This clone was counted between two and nine times. The rearrangement joins TRBV19 to TRBJ1-1, with 8 positions matching TRBD1. Trimming removed 5 bases from V and 7 bases from J; junction bases left unmatched: 9. This CDR3 is built from 14 residues. Per germline, CDR1 LNHDA and CDR2 SQIVND (reference sequence). Here the CDR3 reads CASSSGGQGREAFF. Written as DNA, the CDR3 is TGTGCCAGTAGTTCAGGCGGACAGGGCCGTGAAGCTTTCTTT.

The chain has TRBV6-5 and TRBJ1-1, with D possibly matching TRBD1 (6 bases). With 6 bases removed from V and 7 bases from J, the gap between germline ends came to 15 bases. This CDR3 contains 13 residues. CDR1 MNHEY and CDR2 SVGAGI come from the germline V gene. The CDR3 DNA reads TGTGCCAGCAGAGGACAGAACGACCTTGAAGCTTTCTTT. It encodes CASRGQNDLEAFF.

The chain has TRBV10-3 and TRBJ1-4; D is undetermined. Germline CDR1 ENHRY, CDR2 SYGVKD. The CDR3 runs to 13 residues. Trimming cost V 1 base and J 8 bases, with 8 bases left between them. CDR3 coding DNA: TGTGCCATCAGTGAGTGGTTGATGGAAAAACTGTTTTTT. The encoded protein is CAISEWLMEKLFF.

This clone was seen a single time. The chain couples TRBV9 to TRBJ2-5; a possible D gene is TRBD1 (5 bases). The J call may not be correct, given that the DNA end is closer to TRBJ2-7. Germline CDR1 is SGDLS and CDR2 is YYNGEE. This CDR3 comprises 16 residues. The CDR3 region is CASSVGQSRVPYEQYF. CDR3 coding DNA: TGTGCCAGCAGCGTAGGACAGTCGCGTGTCCCCTACGAGCAGTACTTC.

The sample holds a few counts of this clone. V is TRBV30 and J is TRBJ2-5, with no clear D. CDR1 is GTSNPN and CDR2 is SVGIG in the germline V gene (reference sequence). This CDR3 is built from 15 residues. The V end was cut by 0 bases, the J end by 1 base, with 12 bases between. The CDR3 DNA reads as TGTGCCTGGAGTGTAGAAACAGCCTTCCAAGAGACCCAGTACTTC. Translated: CAWSVETAFQETQYF. The full variable domain, its missing parts supplied by reference TRBV30 and TRBJ2-5, is SQTIHQWPATLVQPVGSPLSLECTVEGTSNPNLYWYRQAAGRGLQLLFYSVGIGQISSEVPQNLSASRPQDRQFILSSKKLLLSDSGFYLCAWSVETAFQETQYFGPGTRLLVL.

This clone was counted only a few times. The rearrangement joins TRBV4-2 to TRBJ2-5; TRBD1 might be the D (6 bases). Germline CDR1 is LGHNA and CDR2 is YNFKEQ. This CDR3 has 13 residues. Trimming left V 2 bases short and J 5 bases short, with 9 bases between. The CDR3 DNA reads TGTGCCAGCAGCCAACTGAGGGGGGAGACCCAGTACTTC. Its protein is CASSQLRGETQYF.

The table lists this clone with a few counts. This rearrangement joins TRBV7-9 to TRBJ1-2, with TRBD1 matching 7 bases. Trimming at V came to 5 bases and at J to 4 bases, leaving 4 bases not matched to a gene. Looked up from germline, CDR1 is SEHNR and CDR2 is FQNEAQ (reference sequence). The CDR3 length is 13 residues. The CDR3 protein is CASSEGGPYGYTF. The CDR3 nucleotides are TGTGCCAGCAGCGAAGGGGGCCCCTATGGCTACACCTTC.

The J gene is TRBJ1-3, the V gene TRBV11-2; D is ambiguous. Trimming pared 7 bases from V and 2 bases from J, leaving 12 bases between. Germline loops: CDR1 SGHAT, CDR2 FQNNGV. The CDR3 runs to 14 residues. In nucleotides, the CDR3 is TGTGCCAGCACCCTCCTCAATACTGGAAACACCATATATTTT. Its translation is CASTLLNTGNTIYF.

The chain joins TRBV18 to TRBJ2-3; TRBD2 agrees at 13 bases. Germline V gene data show CDR1 as KGHSH and CDR2 as LQKENI. Trimming took 5 bases from V and 6 from J; bases not matched to a gene: 5. This CDR3 has 15 amino acids. CDR3 amino acids: CASSGGLAGADTQYF. For the CDR3, the DNA is TGTGCCAGCTCAGGCGGACTAGCGGGGGCCGATACGCAGTATTTT.

This clone was seen only a few times. The DNA of the CDR3 is TGTGCCAGTAGTATCAATGGGCGAGAAAAACTGTTTTTT. It translates to CASSINGREKLFF. This chain uses TRBV19 with TRBJ1-4; D is unclear. This CDR3 is 13 amino acids long. The V end lost 3 bases, the J end lost 8 bases, and 10 bases lay between the germline ends. The V gene's germline CDR1 is LNHDA and CDR2 SQIVND (reference sequence).

This clone has a handful of counts. V usage is TRBV19 and J usage is TRBJ1-2; D is unclear. The V end was cut by 3 bases, the J end by 5 bases, with 22 bases between. The V gene's germline CDR1 is LNHDA and CDR2 SQIVND (reference sequence). This CDR3 has 17 amino acids. The CDR3 nucleotides are TGTGCCAGTAGTATTTACTTTTGGTCCAGCGTTCGGTATGGCTACACCTTC. This sequence encodes CASSIYFWSSVRYGYTF.

V usage is TRBV27 and J usage is TRBJ2-7; tentative D call: TRBD1 (5 bases). The germline V gene encodes CDR1 MNHEY and CDR2 SMNVEV (reference sequence). The CDR3 extends over 14 amino acids. V was trimmed by 2 bases and J by 2 bases, leaving 10 bases between them. CDR3 residues: CASSLVAGTYEQYF. The CDR3 region has the DNA TGTGCCAGCAGTTTAGTGGCAGGGACCTACGAGCAGTACTTC.

There are a few counts of this clone. The V and J genes are TRBV7-2 and TRBJ1-1; tentatively, D is TRBD1 (5 bases). V was clipped by 1 base and J by 3 bases, with 6 bases between them. Germline V gene sequence: CDR1 SGHTA, CDR2 FQGNSA. This CDR3 has 13 residues. CDR3 loop: CASSLGQYTEAFF. In nucleotides, the CDR3 is TGTGCCAGCAGCTTAGGACAGTACACTGAAGCTTTCTTT.

This clone has a handful of counts. The chain links TRBV10-2 to TRBJ2-3; a possible D gene is TRBD2 (6 bases). CDR1 is WSHSY, CDR2 SAAADI, per germline. V gave up 5 bases and J gave up 3 bases, with 12 bases separating them. This CDR3 contains 14 residues. This chain's CDR3 is CASSSGLRTDTQYF. CDR3 sequence (DNA): TGCGCCAGCAGTTCGGGACTCCGGACAGATACGCAGTATTTT.

This clone was seen a handful of times. This rearrangement joins TRBV6-6 to TRBJ1-2; maybe TRBD1 (5 bases). The CDR3 is 14 residues long. The V end was cut by 2 bases, the J end by 4 bases, with 11 bases between. Germline V lookup: CDR1 MNHNY, CDR2 SVGAGI (reference sequence). This CDR3 reads CASSYPGGRYGYTF. CDR3 coding DNA: TGTGCCAGCAGTTACCCCGGGGGTCGCTATGGCTACACCTTC.

This clone was found a few times. The chain recombines TRBV6-1 with TRBJ1-2, with D possibly matching TRBD1 (5 bases). Trimming removed 6 bases at V and 5 bases at J, with 13 bases between. CDR1 and CDR2 (germline): MNHNS, SASEGT. This CDR3 spans 13 amino acids. The CDR3 sequence is CASRIEGWYGYTF. CDR3 nucleotides: TGTGCCAGCAGAATAGAGGGGTGGTATGGCTACACCTTC.

This clone was counted only a few times. The rearrangement links TRBV28 to TRBJ2-6, with D perhaps TRBD1 or TRBD2 (5 bases each). Trimming took off 4 bases at V and 4 bases at J, with 14 bases between the two ends. The CDR3 consists of 16 residues. CDR1 MDHEN and CDR2 SYDVKM come from the germline V gene. The CDR3 region has the DNA TGTGCCAGCAGTTCCCTCGGGACCTTCGGGGCCAACGTCCTGACTTTC. It specifies CASSSLGTFGANVLTF.

This clone was seen more than once but under ten times. The V and J genes are TRBV28 and TRBJ1-4; weak D call: TRBD1 (6 bases). The ends were cut back, 3 bases at V and 8 bases at J, with 13 bases in the middle. Germline V gene lookup returns CDR1 MDHEN and CDR2 SYDVKM. This CDR3 has 14 amino acids. This CDR3 reads CASSFEGTREKLFF. The DNA for the CDR3 is TGTGCCAGCAGTTTCGAGGGGACAAGGGAAAAACTGTTTTTT.